These T cell receptor beta chains were read from a single sample in a study of blood T cell repertoires in COVID-19. TCRdb keeps only in-frame clones here, not all; method: immunoSEQ multiplex PCR. The table includes roughly 320,000 clones, approximately 89% detected once. Sequencing used peripheral blood. Every receptor here comes from a young woman with COVID-19, enrolled during active disease. Each CDR3 is given without its conserved first and last residue. Each record gives: V gene, CDR3 protein.

>TRBV6-2/TRBV6-3
ASSYEGMNTEAF
>TRBV3-1/TRBV3-2
ASSQTHNTGELF
>TRBV7-9
ASSLAGLAGGLNTGELF
>TRBV29-1
SVEVGSGTEAF
>TRBV18
ASSPPGLPGGYSNQPQH
>TRBV6-5
AGRGSTDSPLH
>TRBV4-2
ASSQESGTPGNQPQH
>TRBV18
ASSRSGQGEGYT
>TRBV7-3
ASSSRAGPGGYT
>TRBV9
ASSASEGAQSYGYT
>TRBV18
ASAWDNGRPRELF
>TRBV6-5
ASSYGGSSNQPQH
>TRBV5-8
ASSLVAGGSTVGGYT
>TRBV11-2
ASSLSGTYNEQF
>TRBV27
ASSGVNNSPLH
>TRBV9
ASSVSGTPSLDTQY
>TRBV6-5
ASSYSGTTSTEAF